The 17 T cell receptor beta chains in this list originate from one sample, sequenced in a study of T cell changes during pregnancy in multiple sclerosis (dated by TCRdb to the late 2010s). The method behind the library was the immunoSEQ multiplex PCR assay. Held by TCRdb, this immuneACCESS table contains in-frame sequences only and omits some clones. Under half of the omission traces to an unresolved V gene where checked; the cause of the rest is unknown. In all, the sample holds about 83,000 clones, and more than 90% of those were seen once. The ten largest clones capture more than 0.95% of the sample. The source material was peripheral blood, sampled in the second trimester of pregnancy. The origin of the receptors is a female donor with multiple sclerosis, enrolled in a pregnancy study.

CDR3 sequence reads: CASSPRDRELNTEAFF. The CDR3 DNA reads TGTGCCAGCTCACCACGGGACAGGGAATTGAACACTGAAGCTTTCTTT. The chain employs TRBV18 and TRBJ1-1; TRBD1 agrees at 9 bases. This CDR3 spans 16 amino acids. Germline lookup yields CDR1 KGHSH and CDR2 LQKENI. V was clipped by 1 base and J by 0 bases; unmatched bases: 3.

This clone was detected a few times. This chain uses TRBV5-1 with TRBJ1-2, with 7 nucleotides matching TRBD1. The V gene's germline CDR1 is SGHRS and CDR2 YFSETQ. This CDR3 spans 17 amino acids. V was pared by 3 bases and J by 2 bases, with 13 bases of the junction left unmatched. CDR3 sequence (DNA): TGCGCCAGCAGCTGGAACCCGGGACAGCTAGACAACTATGGCTACACCTTC. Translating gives CASSWNPGQLDNYGYTF. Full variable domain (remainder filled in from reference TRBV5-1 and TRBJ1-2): KAGVTQTPRYLIKTRGQQVTLSCSPISGHRSVSWYQQTPGQGLQFLFEYFSETQRNKGNFPGRFSGRQFSNSRSEMNVSTLELGDSALYLCASSWNPGQLDNYGYTFGSGTRLTVV.

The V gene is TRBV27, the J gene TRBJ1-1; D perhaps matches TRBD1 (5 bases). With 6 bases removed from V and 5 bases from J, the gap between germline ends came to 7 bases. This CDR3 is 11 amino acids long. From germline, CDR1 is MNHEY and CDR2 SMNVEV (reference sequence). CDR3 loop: CASREGTEAFF. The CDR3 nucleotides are TGTGCCAGCAGGGAGGGGACTGAAGCTTTCTTT.

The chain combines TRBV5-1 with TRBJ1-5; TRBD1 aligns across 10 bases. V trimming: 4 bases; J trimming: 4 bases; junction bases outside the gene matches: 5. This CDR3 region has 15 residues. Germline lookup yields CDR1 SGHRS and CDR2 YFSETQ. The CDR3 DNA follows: TGCGCCAGCAGCCCGACGGGACAGGGGAATCAGCCCCAGCATTTT. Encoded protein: CASSPTGQGNQPQHF.

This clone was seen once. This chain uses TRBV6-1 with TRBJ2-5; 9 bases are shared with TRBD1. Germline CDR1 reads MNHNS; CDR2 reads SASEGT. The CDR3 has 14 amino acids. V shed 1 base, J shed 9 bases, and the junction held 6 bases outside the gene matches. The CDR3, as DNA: TGTGCCAGCAGTGAAGGGACAGGGGTCATTCCCCAGTACTTC. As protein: CASSEGTGVIPQYF.

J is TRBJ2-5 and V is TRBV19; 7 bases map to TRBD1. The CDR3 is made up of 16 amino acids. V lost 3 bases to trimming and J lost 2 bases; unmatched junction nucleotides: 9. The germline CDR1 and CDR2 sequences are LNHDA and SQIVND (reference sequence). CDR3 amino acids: CASSITGTALQETQYF. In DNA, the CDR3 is TGTGCCAGTAGTATCACGGGGACAGCGTTACAAGAGACCCAGTACTTC.

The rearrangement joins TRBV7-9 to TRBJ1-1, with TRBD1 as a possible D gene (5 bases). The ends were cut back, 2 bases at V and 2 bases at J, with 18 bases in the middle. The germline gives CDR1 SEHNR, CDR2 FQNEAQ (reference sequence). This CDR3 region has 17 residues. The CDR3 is CASSLLRTGGVNTEAFF. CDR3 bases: TGTGCCAGCAGCTTATTGCGAACCGGAGGGGTAAACACTGAAGCTTTCTTT.

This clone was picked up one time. The CDR3 region is CASSLVRSSVSNEKLFF. CDR3 coding DNA: TGTGCCAGCAGCTTGGTCCGGTCCTCGGTGTCGAATGAAAAACTGTTTTTT. The chain joins TRBV5-8 to TRBJ1-4; D call uncertain. The CDR3 is 17 amino acids. V shed 0 bases and J shed 5 bases, with 17 bases lying between them. Germline CDR1 SGHTS, CDR2 YDEGEE.

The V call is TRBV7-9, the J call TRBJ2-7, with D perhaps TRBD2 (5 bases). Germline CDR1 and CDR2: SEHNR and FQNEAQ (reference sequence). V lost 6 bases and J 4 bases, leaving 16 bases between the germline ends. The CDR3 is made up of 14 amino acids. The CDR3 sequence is CASSAIVGAYEQYF. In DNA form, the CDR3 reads TGTGCCAGCAGTGCCATTGTGGGAGCTTACGAGCAGTACTTC.

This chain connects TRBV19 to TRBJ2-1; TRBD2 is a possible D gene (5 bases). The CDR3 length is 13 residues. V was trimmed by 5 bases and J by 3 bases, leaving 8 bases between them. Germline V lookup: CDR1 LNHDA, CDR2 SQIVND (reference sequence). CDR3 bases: TGTGCCAGTAGTTCCAGCGGCTACAATGAGCAGTTCTTC. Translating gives CASSSSGYNEQFF. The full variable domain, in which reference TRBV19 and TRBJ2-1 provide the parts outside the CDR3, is DGGITQSPKYLFRKEGQNVTLSCEQNLNHDAMYWYRQDPGQGLRLIYYSQIVNDFQKGDIAEGYSVSREKKESFPLTVTSAQKNPTAFYLCASSSSGYNEQFFGPGTRLTVL.

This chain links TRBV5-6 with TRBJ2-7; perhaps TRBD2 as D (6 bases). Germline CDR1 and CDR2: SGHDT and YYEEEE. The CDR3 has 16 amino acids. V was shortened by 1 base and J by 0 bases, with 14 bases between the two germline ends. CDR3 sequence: CASSLWGEDLSYEQYF. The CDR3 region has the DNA TGTGCCAGCAGCTTGTGGGGGGAAGACCTCTCCTACGAGCAGTACTTC.

This chain's CDR3 is CASSLGTSGYEQYF. The CDR3 DNA reads TGTGCCAGCAGTTTAGGGACTAGCGGTTACGAGCAGTACTTC. The rearrangement joins TRBV27 to TRBJ2-7, with 11 bases matching TRBD2. With V trimmed by 2 bases and J by 4 bases, 1 base remained unmatched. Germline values: CDR1 MNHEY, CDR2 SMNVEV (reference sequence). The CDR3 consists of 14 residues.

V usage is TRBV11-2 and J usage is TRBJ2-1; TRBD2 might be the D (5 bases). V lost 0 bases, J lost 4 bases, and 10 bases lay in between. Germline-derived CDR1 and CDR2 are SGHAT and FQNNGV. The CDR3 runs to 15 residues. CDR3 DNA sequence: TGTGCCAGCAGCTTAGAAGCGGTAACTTACAATGAGCAGTTCTTC. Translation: CASSLEAVTYNEQFF.

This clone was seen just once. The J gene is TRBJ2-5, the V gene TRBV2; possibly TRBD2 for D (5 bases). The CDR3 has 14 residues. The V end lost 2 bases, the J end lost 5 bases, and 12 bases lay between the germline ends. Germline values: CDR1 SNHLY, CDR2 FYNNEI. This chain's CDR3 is CASSETGSRETQYF. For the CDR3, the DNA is TGTGCCAGCAGTGAAACGGGAAGTAGGGAGACCCAGTACTTC.

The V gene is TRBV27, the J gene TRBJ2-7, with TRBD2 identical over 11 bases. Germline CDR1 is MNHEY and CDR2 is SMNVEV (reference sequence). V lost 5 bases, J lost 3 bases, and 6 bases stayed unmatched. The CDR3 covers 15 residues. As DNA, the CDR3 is TGTGCCAGCAGTGGAAGACTAGCGGGGTTCTACGAGCAGTACTTC. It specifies CASSGRLAGFYEQYF.

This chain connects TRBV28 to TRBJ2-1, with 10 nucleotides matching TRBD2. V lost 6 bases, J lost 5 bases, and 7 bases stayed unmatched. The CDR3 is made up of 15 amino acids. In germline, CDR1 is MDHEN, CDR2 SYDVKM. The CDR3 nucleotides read TGTGCCAGCAGCCTAGCGGGAGTTGACCACAATGAGCAGTTCTTC. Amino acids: CASSLAGVDHNEQFF.

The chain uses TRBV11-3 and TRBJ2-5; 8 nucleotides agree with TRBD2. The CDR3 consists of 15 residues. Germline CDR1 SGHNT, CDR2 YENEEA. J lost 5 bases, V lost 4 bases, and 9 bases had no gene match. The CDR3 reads CASSSSAGAWETQYF. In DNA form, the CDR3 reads TGTGCCAGCAGCTCCTCAGCGGGAGCTTGGGAGACCCAGTACTTC. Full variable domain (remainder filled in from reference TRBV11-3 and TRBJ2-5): EAGVVQSPRYKIIEKKQPVAFWCNPISGHNTLYWYLQNLGQGPELLIRYENEEAVDDSQLPKDRFSAERLKGVDSTLKIQPAELGDSAVYLCASSSSAGAWETQYFGPGTRLLVL.